This T cell receptor (beta chain) is from a study of T-cell memory formation after mild COVID-19. Overall study context: The two donors had largely donor-specific TCR clusters.

Using its own MiXCR run on the 5' RACE reads, TCRdb lists one record per CDR3 protein. This table has 380,000 or so distinct CDR3 sequences, 14% appearing once. V shed 1 base and J shed 3 bases, with 10 bases lying between them. The CDR3 runs to 15 residues. The germline gives CDR1 SGHTA, CDR2 FQGNSA. Study results and limitations: The main location of contracting CD4+ clones was CM and EM, and that of contracting CD8+ clones was EMRA. Day 15 to 85 contracting clones showed balanced CD4/CD8; later expanders leaned CD4+. Certain responding clones were present in pre-infection memory, suggesting participation of cross-reactive memory.

Comments on this clonotype: What it recognizes is unknown.

The gene calls are TRBV7-2 and TRBJ1-5; perhaps TRBD1 as D (5 bases). The source is a man aged 18 to 29 who had mild COVID-19 (a few samples of this study predate the infection). Cell type and time point are not known. Sequencing was done on a sample of PBMCs or a T cell subset sorted from them (not recorded which). The CDR3 DNA reads as TGTGCCAGCAGCTTAGTCGGGGGGATCAATCAGCCCCAGCATTTT. Translated: CASSLVGGINQPQHF.